This TCR beta chain was documented in a study of shared clonotypes between healthy human individuals. V was pared by 0 bases and J by 4 bases, with 10 bases between. The length of the CDR3 is 14 residues. Germline V gives CDR1 WSHSY, CDR2 SAAADI. Assay: immunoSEQ multiplex PCR; the TCRdb copy retains only in-frame clones and omits some. The data contain 95,000 to 120,000 clones, around 71% of them singletons. Study results and caveats: The naive CD4 repertoires of several donors were compared, and around 5% of clonotypes were shared. The sampled material consisted only of blood, and tissue repertoires are likely to differ.

Note on this clone: What it binds is unknown.

The receptor's source is a woman aged 25 to 45 in good health. This chain connects TRBV10-2 to TRBJ2-7; D is unresolved. Material: memory CD8+ T cells sorted from blood. Subset here: CD45RO+ cells pooled with CCR7-negative TemRA cells. The CDR3 loop reads CASSESAAVYEQYF. The CDR3 nucleotides read TGCGCCAGCAGTGAGTCAGCCGCCGTATACGAGCAGTACTTC.